The 30 T cell receptor beta chains listed next were all sequenced from one sample in a study of T cell repertoires in cytomegalovirus infection. TCRdb re-analysed the reads in MiXCR, keeping a single row per CDR3 protein. The sample lists 100,000 to 150,000 distinct CDR3 sequences; roughly a quarter were seen once. No cognate antigen is known for these TCRs. Sequenced input: PBMCs, sequenced either directly or after in vitro stimulation (not recorded which). The receptors here all came from a human donor in good health (CMV status not recorded). Some clones in this sample may be carry-over from other donors' samples.

There are a few counts of this clonotype. The genes are TRBV27 and TRBJ2-3, with TRBD1 matching 7 bases. Germline CDR1 reads MNHEY; CDR2 reads SMNVEV (reference sequence). V shed 6 bases and J 1 base; nucleotides not matched to a gene: 7. The CDR3 loop spans 15 amino acids. CDR3 coding DNA: TGTGCCAGCAGCTACAGGGGCCAGGGCACAGATACGCAGTATTTT. It specifies CASSYRGQGTDTQYF.

The V call is TRBV28, the J call TRBJ1-1; no definite D call. Trimming pared 6 bases from V and 10 bases from J, leaving 27 bases between. The CDR3 covers 16 residues. The V gene's germline CDR1 is MDHEN and CDR2 SYDVKM. The CDR3 coding sequence is TGTGCCAGCAGCACTTTCTACGAAGCACGGAGGGCCCCAGCTTTCTTT. This sequence encodes CASSTFYEARRAPAFF. Drawing the rest from reference TRBV28 and TRBJ1-1, the complete variable domain is DVKVTQSSRYLVKRTGEKVFLECVQDMDHENMFWYRQDPGLGLRLIYFSYDVKMKEKGDIPEGYSVSREKKERFSLILESASTNQTSMYLCASSTFYEARRAPAFFGQGTRLTVV.

This clonotype has a count of ten or more. The chain couples TRBV7-9 to TRBJ1-2; 9 bases are shared with TRBD1. The CDR3 runs to 14 residues. The germline CDR1 and CDR2 sequences are SEHNR and FQNEAQ (reference sequence). After removal of 3 bases from V and 6 bases from J, the junction contained 5 bases not matched to a gene. Here the CDR3 DNA reads TGTGCCAGCAGCTTGGGGGACAGGGAGGATGGCTACACCTTC. It codes for CASSLGDREDGYTF.

This clonotype was seen more than once but under ten times. The chain has TRBV6-6 and TRBJ2-3; D is tentatively TRBD1 or TRBD2 (6 bases each). The CDR3 contains 17 residues. Germline CDR1 and CDR2: MNHNY and SVGAGI (reference sequence). Trimming shortened V by 4 bases and J by 3 bases, and 20 bases separated the two germline ends. The CDR3 DNA reads TGTGCCAGCAGTTGGGTCCCACTCGGGGGCCTGACAGATACGCAGTATTTT. Translation gives CASSWVPLGGLTDTQYF.

This clonotype has more than one count but fewer than ten. The chain recombines TRBV7-6 with TRBJ2-5; 11 bases are shared with TRBD2. Per germline, CDR1 SGHVS and CDR2 FNYEAQ. Trimming at V came to 2 bases and at J to 5 bases, leaving 4 bases not matched to a gene. CDR3 length: 15 amino acids. CDR3 DNA: TGTGCCAGCAGCTTACAGACTAGCGGGACGGAGACCCAGTACTTC. Its protein is CASSLQTSGTETQYF.

The chain has TRBV11-2 and TRBJ2-7, with D maybe TRBD1 (5 bases). Germline V gene sequence: CDR1 SGHAT, CDR2 FQNNGV. This CDR3 is 13 amino acids long. Trimming cost V 1 base and J 4 bases, with 8 bases left between them. The CDR3 coding sequence is TGTGCCAGCAGCTTAGGACAGTTATACGAGCAGTACGTC. Protein product: CASSLGQLYEQYV.

This clonotype was seen a few times. The V and J genes are TRBV11-2 and TRBJ2-1; 8 bases are a match to TRBD2. V was clipped by 3 bases and J by 5 bases; unmatched bases: 6. Germline V gene lookup returns CDR1 SGHAT and CDR2 FQNNGV. The length of the CDR3 is 15 residues. CDR3 in DNA: TGTGCCAGCAGCTTTGGACTAGCTAAGAACAATGAGCAGTTCTTC. It encodes CASSFGLAKNNEQFF.

This clonotype was recorded many times. The chain joins TRBV4-1 to TRBJ2-7, with unresolved D. Germline V gives CDR1 MGHRA, CDR2 YSYEKL. This CDR3 comprises 16 residues. V gave up 3 bases and J gave up 0 bases, with 15 bases separating them. The DNA of the CDR3 is TGCGCCAGCAGCCAGGTCGCCGCCACGCTCTCCTACGAGCAGTACTTC. Translation gives CASSQVAATLSYEQYF.

The chain has TRBV6-5 and TRBJ2-1; possibly TRBD1 for D (6 bases). Germline V gene data show CDR1 as MNHEY and CDR2 as SVGAGI. The V and J ends lost 5 bases and 4 bases respectively, with 12 bases between them. The CDR3 loop spans 14 amino acids. The CDR3 sequence: CASSLTGPYNEQFF. The CDR3 bases are TGTGCCAGCAGTCTGACAGGACCGTACAATGAGCAGTTCTTC.

This chain connects TRBV29-1 to TRBJ1-2; the match to TRBD1 covers 10 bases. V was clipped by 1 base and J by 7 bases; unmatched bases: 9. CDR3 size: 15 residues. Germline assignment: CDR1 SQVTM and CDR2 ANQGSEA. CDR3 residues: CSVEGARGTGAGYTF. CDR3 in DNA: TGCAGCGTTGAAGGGGCCAGAGGGACAGGGGCTGGCTACACCTTC.

This clonotype turned up a few times. This CDR3 reads CASSQNSGSVNEQFF. The CDR3 coding sequence is TGTGCCAGCAGCCAAAATAGCGGGAGTGTCAATGAGCAGTTCTTC. The chain links TRBV7-2 to TRBJ2-1; the match to TRBD2 covers 9 bases. V lost 5 bases, J lost 6 bases, and 8 bases stayed unmatched. Germline CDR1 and CDR2: SGHTA and FQGNSA. The CDR3 covers 15 residues.

The chain links TRBV12-3 or TRBV12-4 to TRBJ2-1; no definite D call. This CDR3 comprises 13 residues. V lost 3 bases and J 2 bases, leaving 5 bases between the germline ends. The DNA of the CDR3 is TGTGCCAGCAGTTTGAGGACCTACAATGAGCAGTTCTTC. This gives the protein CASSLRTYNEQFF.

The chain is built from TRBV7-2 and TRBJ1-5; D may be TRBD1 (5 bases). This CDR3 contains 14 residues. Germline values: CDR1 SGHTA, CDR2 FQGNSA. V was pared by 4 bases and J by 7 bases, with 14 bases between. CDR3 nucleotide sequence: TGTGCCAGCAGCTCAAATCAGGGTACGCAGCCCCAGCATTTT. This sequence encodes CASSSNQGTQPQHF.

This clonotype was seen many times. V is TRBV19 and J is TRBJ2-5; TRBD2 matches 11 bases. This CDR3 has 15 amino acids. The J segment lost 1 base and the V segment lost 6 bases, leaving 4 bases of the junction unmatched. Germline V CDR1 and CDR2: LNHDA, SQIVND (reference sequence). CDR3 amino acids: CASRAGTSGQETQYF. CDR3 sequence (DNA): TGTGCCAGTAGGGCAGGGACTAGCGGCCAAGAGACCCAGTACTTC.

This clonotype came up many times. The rearrangement joins TRBV7-2 to TRBJ2-3; 10 nucleotides align to TRBD2. The CDR3 length is 16 residues. Germline assignment: CDR1 SGHTA and CDR2 FQGNSA. Losses at the gene ends were 1 base for V and 6 bases for J; bases not matched to a gene: 7. The CDR3 coding sequence is TGTGCCAGCAGCTTAGACTCTAGCGGGAGTACTGATACGCAGTATTTT. Translating gives CASSLDSSGSTDTQYF.

This rearrangement joins TRBV20-1 to TRBJ2-2; D call uncertain. Germline values: CDR1 DFQATT, CDR2 SNEGSKA (reference sequence). Trimming pared 3 bases from V and 4 bases from J, leaving 12 bases between. This CDR3 is built from 14 residues. This CDR3 is CSASALPGTGELFF. The CDR3 bases are TGCAGTGCTAGCGCACTCCCGGGCACCGGGGAGCTGTTTTTT.

The V call is TRBV6-1, the J call TRBJ2-5; D is ambiguous. The V gene's germline CDR1 is MNHNS and CDR2 SASEGT. The CDR3 spans 15 residues. V shed 0 bases and J shed 5 bases, with 13 bases lying between them. CDR3 amino acids: CASSEALVAMETQYF. CDR3 bases: TGTGCCAGCAGTGAAGCGCTGGTTGCGATGGAGACCCAGTACTTC.

A single count supports this clonotype. V and J are TRBV7-2 and TRBJ2-7, with 7 positions matching TRBD1. V was clipped by 5 bases and J by 2 bases; unmatched bases: 6. CDR1 SGHTA and CDR2 FQGNSA come from the germline V gene. This CDR3 comprises 14 residues. The CDR3 DNA follows: TGTGCCAGCAGCGGACCGGGACAGCCCTACGAGCAGTACTTC. Protein product: CASSGPGQPYEQYF.

CDR3 sequence (DNA): TGTGCCAGCAGTTCTTTTGGACAAAACTATGGCTACACCTTC. Its protein product is CASSSFGQNYGYTF. The V gene is TRBV6-6, the J gene TRBJ1-2; tentatively, D is TRBD1 (5 bases). The germline gives CDR1 MNHNY, CDR2 SVGAGI (reference sequence). V was shortened by 4 bases and J by 2 bases, with 11 bases between the two germline ends. This CDR3 is 14 amino acids long.

This clonotype was detected only a few times. The V and J genes are TRBV4-1 and TRBJ2-1, with a tentative D call TRBD2 (5 bases). Trimming shortened V by 2 bases and J by 6 bases, and 14 bases separated the two germline ends. Germline values: CDR1 MGHRA, CDR2 YSYEKL. The CDR3 runs to 15 residues. The CDR3 region is CASSQSEGNPNEQFF. The CDR3 nucleotides are TGCGCCAGCAGCCAATCCGAGGGCAATCCCAATGAGCAGTTCTTC.

This clonotype occurred a few times. The genes are TRBV5-4 and TRBJ2-1; perhaps TRBD1 as D (6 bases). CDR3 size: 14 residues. CDR1 is SGHNT, CDR2 YYREEE, per germline (reference sequence). Trimming removed 1 base from V and 4 bases from J, with 9 bases in between. The CDR3 nucleotides are TGTGCCAGCAGCTTGTCAGGGGAGTACAATGAGCAGTTCTTC. It is translated as CASSLSGEYNEQFF.

This sequence joins TRBV4-1 and TRBJ1-1, with D perhaps matching TRBD1 (5 bases). Germline-derived CDR1 and CDR2 are MGHRA and YSYEKL. Trimming took 4 bases from V and 2 from J, leaving 17 bases between them. The CDR3 length is 16 residues. Written as DNA, the CDR3 is TGCGCCAGCAGCCCCCCGGGACGGCCTGGAAACACTGAAGCTTTCTTT. Residues: CASSPPGRPGNTEAFF.

This rearrangement joins TRBV2 to TRBJ1-1, with no clear D. This CDR3 contains 14 residues. CDR1 and CDR2 from the germline V gene are SNHLY and FYNNEI. V was pared by 3 bases and J by 1 base, with 9 bases between. DNA for the CDR3: TGTGCCAGCAGTGACTACAGAACGAACACTGAAGCTTTCTTT. This translates into CASSDYRTNTEAFF.

In this sample, this clonotype turned up a few times. The chain combines TRBV7-8 with TRBJ2-3; D might be TRBD2 (5 bases). This CDR3 has 15 amino acids. CDR1 and CDR2 from the germline V gene are SGHVS and FQNEAQ. Trimming shortened V by 2 bases and J by 1 base, and 10 bases separated the two germline ends. Here the CDR3 reads CASSLWLGGTDTQYF. The CDR3 region has the DNA TGTGCCAGCAGCTTATGGTTGGGAGGCACAGATACGCAGTATTTT.

This clonotype was counted many times. The V gene is TRBV5-8, the J gene TRBJ2-3; 13 bases align to TRBD2. This CDR3 contains 20 residues. Germline V gene sequence: CDR1 SGHTS, CDR2 YDEGEE. V lost 3 bases and J lost 0; bases outside the gene matches: 13. The CDR3 nucleotides read TGTGCCAGCAGCTCCGGGAGACTAGCGGGAGGCCTAACTAGCACAGATACGCAGTATTTT. Translation: CASSSGRLAGGLTSTDTQYF.

This clonotype has only one observation. V is TRBV9 and J is TRBJ2-1, with TRBD2 as a possible D gene (5 bases). The CDR3 length is 13 residues. CDR1 SGDLS and CDR2 YYNGEE come from the germline V gene. The V end lost 3 bases, the J end lost 6 bases, and 10 bases lay between the germline ends. The CDR3 here is CASSAQRTNEQFF. The CDR3 DNA reads TGTGCCAGCAGCGCCCAGCGGACCAATGAGCAGTTCTTC.

This clonotype turned up a few times. The rearrangement joins TRBV28 to TRBJ2-1, with TRBD2 matching over 8 bases. Germline values: CDR1 MDHEN, CDR2 SYDVKM. This CDR3 comprises 15 residues. V lost 6 bases, J lost 8 bases, and 12 bases stayed unmatched. Here the CDR3 reads CASSRKRESVYEQFF. As DNA, the CDR3 is TGTGCCAGCAGCCGTAAGCGGGAGTCTGTCTATGAGCAGTTCTTC.

There are many counts of this clonotype. The genes are TRBV7-2 and TRBJ2-1; 9 nucleotides line up with TRBD2. The CDR3 totals 16 residues. Germline V gene lookup returns CDR1 SGHTA and CDR2 FQGNSA. Unmatched junction bases numbered 10, after V lost 5 bases and J lost 5 bases. CDR3 DNA sequence: TGTGCCAGCAGCAATAAACCGGGACTAGCCCACAATGAGCAGTTCTTC. Translated: CASSNKPGLAHNEQFF.

The J gene is TRBJ2-1, the V gene TRBV9; D is unresolved. From germline, CDR1 is SGDLS and CDR2 YYNGEE. The CDR3 spans 15 residues. V gave up 4 bases and J gave up 2 bases, with 13 bases separating them. As DNA, the CDR3 is TGTGCCAGCAGCCCCGCGACATCCACCTACAATGAGCAGTTCTTC. This encodes CASSPATSTYNEQFF.

There are a few counts of this clonotype. V is TRBV4-3 and J is TRBJ2-7; 8 nucleotides align to TRBD2. Germline V gives CDR1 LGHNA, CDR2 YSLEER. This CDR3 region has 15 residues. Trimming cost V 0 bases and J 6 bases; bases outside gene matches: 7. The CDR3 spells CASSQDKGGGREQYF. The CDR3 DNA reads as TGCGCCAGCAGCCAAGATAAGGGCGGGGGGCGCGAGCAGTACTTC.